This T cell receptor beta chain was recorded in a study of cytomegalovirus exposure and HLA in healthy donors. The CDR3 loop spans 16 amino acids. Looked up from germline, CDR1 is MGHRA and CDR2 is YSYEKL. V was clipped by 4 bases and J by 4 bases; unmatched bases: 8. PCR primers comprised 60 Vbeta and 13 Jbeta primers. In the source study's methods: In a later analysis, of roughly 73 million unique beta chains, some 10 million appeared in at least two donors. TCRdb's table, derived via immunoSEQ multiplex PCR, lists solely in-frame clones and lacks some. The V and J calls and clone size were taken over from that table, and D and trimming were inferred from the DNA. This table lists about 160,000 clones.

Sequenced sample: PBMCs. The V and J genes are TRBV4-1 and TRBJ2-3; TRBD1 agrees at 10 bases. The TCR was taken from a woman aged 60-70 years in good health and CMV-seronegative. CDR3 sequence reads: CASSLLTGGRADTQYF. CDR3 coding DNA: TGCGCCAGCAGCCTTCTGACAGGGGGCAGGGCAGATACGCAGTATTTT.